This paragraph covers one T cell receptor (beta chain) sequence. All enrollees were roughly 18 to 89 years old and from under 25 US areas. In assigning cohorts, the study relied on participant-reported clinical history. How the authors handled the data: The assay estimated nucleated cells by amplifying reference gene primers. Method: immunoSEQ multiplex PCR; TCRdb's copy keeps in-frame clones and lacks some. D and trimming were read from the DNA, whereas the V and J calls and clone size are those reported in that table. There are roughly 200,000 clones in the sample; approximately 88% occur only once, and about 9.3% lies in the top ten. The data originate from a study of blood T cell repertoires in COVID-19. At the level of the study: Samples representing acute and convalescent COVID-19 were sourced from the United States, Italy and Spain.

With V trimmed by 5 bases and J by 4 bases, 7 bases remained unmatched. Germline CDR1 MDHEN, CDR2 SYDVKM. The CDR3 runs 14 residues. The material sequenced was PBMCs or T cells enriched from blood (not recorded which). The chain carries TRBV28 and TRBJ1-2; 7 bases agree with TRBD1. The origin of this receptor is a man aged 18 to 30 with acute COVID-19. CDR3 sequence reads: CASSPPDRAYGYTF. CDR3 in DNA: TGTGCCAGCAGTCCACCCGACAGGGCCTATGGCTACACCTTC.